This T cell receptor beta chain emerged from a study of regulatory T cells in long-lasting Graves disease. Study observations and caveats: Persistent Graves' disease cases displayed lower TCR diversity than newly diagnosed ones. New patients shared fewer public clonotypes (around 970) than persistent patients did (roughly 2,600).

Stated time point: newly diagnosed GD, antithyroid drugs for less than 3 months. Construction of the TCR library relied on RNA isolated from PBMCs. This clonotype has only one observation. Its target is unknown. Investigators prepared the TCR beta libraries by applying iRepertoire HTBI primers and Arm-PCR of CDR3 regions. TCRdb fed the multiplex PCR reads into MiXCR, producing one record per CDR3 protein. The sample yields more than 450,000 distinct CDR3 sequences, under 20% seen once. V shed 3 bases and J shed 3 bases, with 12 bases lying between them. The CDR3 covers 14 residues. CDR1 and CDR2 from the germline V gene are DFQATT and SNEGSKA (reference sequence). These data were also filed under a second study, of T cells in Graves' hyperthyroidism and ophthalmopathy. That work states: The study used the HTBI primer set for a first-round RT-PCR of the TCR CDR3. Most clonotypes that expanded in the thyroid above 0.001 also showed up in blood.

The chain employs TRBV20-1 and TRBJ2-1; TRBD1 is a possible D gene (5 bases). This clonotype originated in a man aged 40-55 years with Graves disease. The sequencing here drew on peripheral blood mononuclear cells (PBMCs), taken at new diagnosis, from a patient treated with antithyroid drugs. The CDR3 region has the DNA TGCAGTGCTAGCCGGCTAGGGGACTACAATGAGCAGTTCTTC. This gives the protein CSASRLGDYNEQFF.